This T cell receptor (beta chain) was sequenced during a study of CD8+CD57+ T cells in acquired aplastic anemia. Individuals selected for sequencing had exhibited CD8+CD57+ cell expansion on flow cytometry. V shed 0 bases and J shed 4 bases, with 15 bases lying between them. Germline loops: CDR1 SGHTA, CDR2 FQGTGA. The length of the CDR3 is 16 residues. This clonotype was picked up many times. CDR3 and TCR beta VDJ profiling relied on a genomic DNA template. TCRdb re-analysed the reads in MiXCR, keeping a single row per CDR3 protein. The sample lists some 160,000 distinct CDR3 sequences; roughly half were seen once.

This TCR derives from a human donor with aplastic anemia. Sequences were obtained from sorted CD4+, CD8+, or CD8+CD57+ T cells (not recorded which) from PBMCs. The J gene is TRBJ1-2, the V gene TRBV7-3; D is possibly TRBD1 (5 bases). In DNA, the CDR3 is TGTGCCAGCAGCTTAACTGGGGGATCAAGCCTCTATGGCTACACCTTC. Its translation is CASSLTGGSSLYGYTF.